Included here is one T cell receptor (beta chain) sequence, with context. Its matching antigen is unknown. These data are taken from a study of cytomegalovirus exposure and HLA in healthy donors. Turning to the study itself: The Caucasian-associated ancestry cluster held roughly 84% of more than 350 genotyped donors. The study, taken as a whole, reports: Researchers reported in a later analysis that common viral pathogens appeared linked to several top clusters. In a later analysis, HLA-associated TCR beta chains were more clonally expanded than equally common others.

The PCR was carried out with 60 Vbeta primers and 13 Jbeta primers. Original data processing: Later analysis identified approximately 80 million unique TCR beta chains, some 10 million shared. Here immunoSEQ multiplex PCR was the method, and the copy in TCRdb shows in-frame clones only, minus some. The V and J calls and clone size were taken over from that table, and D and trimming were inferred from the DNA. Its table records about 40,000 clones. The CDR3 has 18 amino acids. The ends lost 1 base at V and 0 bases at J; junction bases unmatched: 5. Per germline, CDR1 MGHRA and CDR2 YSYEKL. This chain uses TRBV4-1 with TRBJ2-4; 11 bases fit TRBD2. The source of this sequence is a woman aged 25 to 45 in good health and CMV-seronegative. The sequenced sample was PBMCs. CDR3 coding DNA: TGCGCCAGCAGCCAAGGGGTACTAGCGGGAGAAGCCAAAAACATTCAGTACTTC. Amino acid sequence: CASSQGVLAGEAKNIQYF.